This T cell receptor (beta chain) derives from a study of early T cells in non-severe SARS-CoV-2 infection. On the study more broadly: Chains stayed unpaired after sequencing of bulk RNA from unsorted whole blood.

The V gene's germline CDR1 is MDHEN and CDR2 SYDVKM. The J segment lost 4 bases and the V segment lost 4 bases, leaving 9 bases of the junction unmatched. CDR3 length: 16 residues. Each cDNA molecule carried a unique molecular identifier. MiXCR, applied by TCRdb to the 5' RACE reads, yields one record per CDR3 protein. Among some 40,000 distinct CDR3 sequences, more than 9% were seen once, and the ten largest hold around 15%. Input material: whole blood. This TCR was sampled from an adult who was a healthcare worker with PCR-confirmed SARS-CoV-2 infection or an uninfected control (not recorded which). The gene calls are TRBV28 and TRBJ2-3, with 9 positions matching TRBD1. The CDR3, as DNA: TGTGCCAGCAGTTCGAACGGACAGGGGACATCAGATACGCAGTATTTT. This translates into CASSSNGQGTSDTQYF.